This T cell receptor beta chain was observed in a study of blood T cell repertoires in COVID-19. Study as a whole: Material from acute and convalescent COVID-19 was sourced from the United States, Italy and Spain.

The CDR3 covers 16 residues. Trimming removed 0 bases from V and 4 bases from J, with 16 bases in between. The germline gives CDR1 SGHRS, CDR2 YFSETQ. The participants were between about 18 and 90 years old and came from fewer than 25 US areas. Assignment of participants to cohorts was predicated upon participant-reported clinical history. Clones were read by immunoSEQ multiplex PCR, and TCRdb kept only the in-frame ones, dropping some. The table shows 220,000 or so clones, with 84% occurring only once. The source material was PBMCs or T cells enriched from blood (not recorded which). The chain uses TRBV5-1 and TRBJ2-5, with D tentatively TRBD2 (5 bases). The clonotype comes from a woman aged 40-49 years who had recovered from COVID-19. As DNA, the CDR3 is TGCGCCAGCAGCTTGGGATCATCTGGACTGCGAGAGACCCAGTACTTC. This gives the protein CASSLGSSGLRETQYF.